Below, 24 T cell receptor beta chains from the same sample are listed, as sequenced in a study of CXCR3-negative and CXCR3-positive naive CD8 T cells. The libraries of TRB cDNA were constructed through 5' RACE using UMI labels. TCRdb reprocessed the 5' RACE reads, keeping one entry per CDR3 protein, no DNA. Listed are some 8,300 distinct CDR3 sequences; just over 2% falls within the top ten. The specimen sequenced was naive CXCR3- CD8+ T cells from blood. Subset noted: CD45RO-CCR7+CD27+CD95- naive CD8+ T cells lacking CXCR3 (TNR3-). These receptor sequences come from a human donor in good health. Some clones in this sample may be carry-over from other donors' samples.

This clonotype is called medium-sized based on its frequency. J is TRBJ2-1 and V is TRBV12-3 or TRBV12-4; TCRdb indicates TRBD2, and absent DNA this call remains unverified. The CDR3 length is 14 residues. CDR3: CASSLGPSYNEQFF.

The gene calls are TRBV5-1 and TRBJ2-7. Germline assignment: CDR1 SGHRS and CDR2 YFSETQ. This CDR3 comprises 14 residues. The CDR3 sequence: CASSLVGSSYEQYF.

The chain carries TRBV18 and TRBJ2-2; the TRBD1 assignment by TCRdb is unverifiable without DNA. Germline CDR1 KGHSH, CDR2 LQKENI. The CDR3 has 19 amino acids. CDR3 region: CASSPNLSLDGKNTGELFF.

Considering frequency, this clonotype is medium-sized. The chain is built from TRBV29-1 and TRBJ2-1. CDR3 length: 13 residues. Germline V gene sequence: CDR1 SQVTM, CDR2 ANQGSEA. The CDR3 region is CSVPHSRLDEQFF.

In terms of frequency, this clonotype is medium-sized. V gene TRBV28 combines with J gene TRBJ2-2. Germline V gene lookup returns CDR1 MDHEN and CDR2 SYDVKM. CDR3 length: 11 residues. CDR3: CASSPPGELFF.

The V gene is TRBV24-1, the J gene TRBJ2-1. The CDR3 covers 14 residues. Germline V gene data show CDR1 as KGHDR and CDR2 as SFDVKD. CDR3 sequence reads: CATSDIDGDNEQFF.

According to its frequency, this clonotype is medium-sized. The genes are TRBV12-3 or TRBV12-4 and TRBJ1-5; TCRdb selects TRBD1, and the lack of DNA leaves this call unchecked. This CDR3 is built from 14 residues. The CDR3 sequence: CASRGTGSLQPQHF.

The chain recombines TRBV29-1 with TRBJ2-3. Germline CDR1 is SQVTM and CDR2 is ANQGSEA. The CDR3 extends over 14 amino acids. The CDR3 region is CSVPRFTSTDTQYF.

The chain links TRBV6-6 to TRBJ2-7. Per the germline V gene, CDR1 is MNHNY and CDR2 is SVGAGI (reference sequence). The CDR3 has 12 amino acids. The CDR3 loop is CASSYSTDEQYF.

The chain uses TRBV29-1 and TRBJ2-4; without DNA, the TCRdb call of TRBD2 cannot be checked. The germline V gene encodes CDR1 SQVTM and CDR2 ANQGSEA. The CDR3 length is 17 residues. The CDR3 here is CSVALDGGILAKNIQYF.

This clonotype is medium-sized by frequency. This chain joins TRBV12-3 or TRBV12-4 and TRBJ2-3; TCRdb picks TRBD1, but there is no DNA to check that call. The CDR3 runs 13 residues. The CDR3 spells CASSPPGADTQYF.

The chain links TRBV28 to TRBJ2-2. The CDR3 sequence is 14 residues long. Germline V gene sequence: CDR1 MDHEN, CDR2 SYDVKM. The CDR3 protein is CATDRIANTGELFF.

This chain joins TRBV2 and TRBJ2-5. Per germline, CDR1 SNHLY and CDR2 FYNNEI. This CDR3 spans 14 amino acids. The CDR3 sequence is CASSNSGLRETQYF.

The V and J genes are TRBV6-2 or TRBV6-3 and TRBJ2-3; absent DNA, TCRdb's TRBD2 call cannot be checked. CDR1 is MNHEY, CDR2 SVGEGT, per germline. The CDR3 runs 18 residues. CDR3 region: CASSYLALAGAGTDTQYF.

This clonotype is medium-sized by frequency. The gene calls are TRBV15 and TRBJ1-2; TCRdb's assignment of TRBD1 cannot be checked, as there is no DNA. Looked up from germline, CDR1 is LNHNV and CDR2 is YYDKDF (reference sequence). The CDR3 spans 15 residues. This chain's CDR3 is CATSRDLSAGQGYTF.

This chain links TRBV27 with TRBJ1-2; lacking DNA, the TRBD1 call made by TCRdb goes unchecked. Germline V gene sequence: CDR1 MNHEY, CDR2 SMNVEV (reference sequence). The CDR3 runs 12 residues. Here the CDR3 reads CASSRGDYGYTF.

CDR3: CAMPGLATDTQYF. The V call is TRBV2, the J call TRBJ2-3; checking the TCRdb D call of TRBD1 is not possible without DNA. CDR1 is SNHLY, CDR2 FYNNEI, per germline. CDR3 length equals 13 residues.

The chain couples TRBV13 to TRBJ1-1; TCRdb outputs TRBD1, but without DNA this stays unchecked. This CDR3 spans 14 amino acids. Per germline, CDR1 PRHDT and CDR2 FYEKMQ (reference sequence). CDR3 protein: CASSSGGRYTEAFF. The full variable domain, its missing parts supplied by reference TRBV13 and TRBJ1-1, is AAGVIQSPRHLIKEKRETATLKCYPIPRHDTVYWYQQGPGQDPQFLISFYEKMQSDKGSIPDRFSAQQFSDYHSELNMSSLELGDSALYFCASSSGGRYTEAFFGQGTRLTVV.

The chain couples TRBV4-1 to TRBJ2-1; TCRdb reports TRBD1, a call that lacks DNA to check it against. The germline CDR1 and CDR2 sequences are MGHRA and YSYEKL. The CDR3 runs 16 residues. CDR3 residues: CASSHSTGGVRDEQFF.

The CDR3 reads CSVEEILLDRDASEQFF. V gene TRBV29-1 combines with J gene TRBJ2-1; the D call from TCRdb, TRBD1, cannot be confirmed without DNA. Germline CDR1 is SQVTM and CDR2 is ANQGSEA. The CDR3 consists of 17 residues.

This clonotype is deemed medium-sized by its frequency. The gene calls are TRBV29-1 and TRBJ2-1; TCRdb's D call, TRBD2, is unchecked because there is no DNA. CDR1 and CDR2 (germline): SQVTM, ANQGSEA. This CDR3 is built from 17 residues. CDR3 sequence reads: CSVESGLAGAAYNEQFF.

The chain couples TRBV2 to TRBJ2-1. Germline V gene sequence: CDR1 SNHLY, CDR2 FYNNEI. This CDR3 has 17 amino acids. The CDR3 spells CASSEGTANYNYNEQFF.

V is TRBV7-3 and J is TRBJ2-3. This CDR3 comprises 12 residues. From germline, CDR1 is SGHTA and CDR2 FQGTGA. The CDR3: CASSQYTDTQYF.

The chain carries TRBV29-1 and TRBJ1-1. Germline CDR1 and CDR2: SQVTM and ANQGSEA. This CDR3 comprises 13 residues. CDR3 amino acids: CSVEGLMNTEAFF.